Shown below are 24 T cell receptor beta chains from a single sample sequenced in a study of T cell repertoires in ileal Crohn's disease. The assay was immunoSEQ multiplex PCR, and TCRdb's table has in-frame clones only and misses some. Here the sample spans thousands of clones, more than 70% being singletons. Stated time point: proximal margin of the surgical specimen (macroscopically non-inflamed). The sequenced material came from ileal tissue. The receptors were gathered from an adult with Crohn's disease.

The chain carries TRBV19 and TRBJ1-1; D is uncertain. This CDR3 has 12 residues. Germline-derived CDR1 and CDR2 are LNHDA and SQIVND (reference sequence). With 1 base removed from V and 4 bases from J, the gap between germline ends came to 4 bases. The CDR3 nucleotides read TGTGCCAGTAGTATAGGGTCCACTGAAGCTTTCTTT. Translating it yields CASSIGSTEAFF.

A few counts support this clone. CDR3 in DNA: TGTGCCAGCAGTTCGTCAGGGTTACCTGTCGAGACCCAGTACTTC. Translation: CASSSSGLPVETQYF. The V and J genes are TRBV27 and TRBJ2-5; weak D call: TRBD1 (5 bases). The CDR3 loop spans 15 amino acids. V was clipped by 4 bases and J by 5 bases, with 17 bases between them. CDR1 is MNHEY, CDR2 SMNVEV, per germline (reference sequence).

The chain is built from TRBV19 and TRBJ1-5; 8 bases are a match to TRBD1. The CDR3 runs 15 residues. Trimming removed 1 base from V and 6 bases from J; junction bases left unmatched: 5. The V gene's germline CDR1 is LNHDA and CDR2 SQIVND (reference sequence). The CDR3 spells CASSIVAGGSQPQHF. CDR3 bases: TGTGCCAGTAGTATAGTCGCAGGGGGCAGTCAGCCCCAGCATTTT.

V and J are TRBV6-5 and TRBJ2-2, with 9 bases identical to TRBD1. The CDR3 is 16 residues long. Germline-derived CDR1 and CDR2 are MNHEY and SVGAGI. With 0 bases clipped from V and 9 bases from J, the junction kept 8 bases outside the gene matches. DNA for the CDR3: TGTGCCAGCAGTTACTCGATCGACAGGGGGGGCCGGGAGCTGTTTTTT. Its protein product is CASSYSIDRGGRELFF.

The chain links TRBV9 to TRBJ1-2; D unresolved. V lost 3 bases to trimming and J lost 5 bases, with 17 bases between them. From germline, CDR1 is SGDLS and CDR2 YYNGEE. This CDR3 has 15 amino acids. CDR3 in amino acids: CASSALGSGRYGYTF. The CDR3 DNA reads TGTGCCAGCAGCGCCCTAGGGAGCGGAAGGTATGGCTACACCTTC. Filled out from reference TRBV9 and TRBJ1-2, the complete variable domain reads DSGVTQTPKHLITATGQRVTLRCSPRSGDLSVYWYQQSLDQGLQFLIQYYNGEERAKGNILERFSAQQFPDLHSELNLSSLELGDSALYFCASSALGSGRYGYTFGSGTRLTVV.

This sequence joins TRBV29-1 and TRBJ2-7, with a possible D match to TRBD2 (5 bases). This CDR3 spans 14 amino acids. The ends were cut back, 3 bases at V and 0 bases at J, with 12 bases in the middle. Per germline, CDR1 SQVTM and CDR2 ANQGSEA. The CDR3 loop reads CSVEASRGSYEQYF. CDR3 nucleotides: TGCAGCGTTGAGGCCTCTCGGGGCTCCTACGAGCAGTACTTC.

J is TRBJ2-2 and V is TRBV15; 7 positions agree with TRBD2. V was clipped by 6 bases and J by 1 base; unmatched bases: 11. The CDR3 totals 17 residues. The germline V gene has CDR1 LNHNV and CDR2 YYDKDF (reference sequence). In nucleotides, the CDR3 is TGTGCCACCAGGGGAAAGCGGGGAGGGGTGAACACCGGGGAGCTGTTTTTT. This encodes CATRGKRGGVNTGELFF.

The J gene is TRBJ1-2, the V gene TRBV7-9; D unclear. Trimming pared 5 bases from V and 7 bases from J, leaving 8 bases between. The CDR3 loop spans 11 amino acids. The germline gives CDR1 SEHNR, CDR2 FQNEAQ (reference sequence). The CDR3 DNA reads as TGTGCCAGCAGCCGAGCTGGTGGCTACACCTTC. This encodes CASSRAGGYTF.

The table lists this clone with a few counts. V is TRBV6-5 and J is TRBJ2-2; TRBD1 agrees at 10 bases. This CDR3 spans 14 amino acids. V gave up 7 bases and J gave up 7 bases; unmatched junction bases: 6. The V gene's germline CDR1 is MNHEY and CDR2 SVGAGI. In nucleotides, the CDR3 is TGTGCCAGCAATAGGGACAGGGGTGGCGGGGAGCTGTTTTTT. Translated: CASNRDRGGGELFF.

This chain joins TRBV7-2 and TRBJ1-5; D uncertain. The V and J ends lost 5 bases and 4 bases respectively, with 15 bases between them. There are 15 residues in the CDR3. The germline gives CDR1 SGHTA, CDR2 FQGNSA. The CDR3 DNA reads as TGTGCCAGCAGCCCCTCCGGGTCCAAAAATCAGCCCCAGCATTTT. Amino acid sequence: CASSPSGSKNQPQHF.

The chain links TRBV27 to TRBJ1-2; 9 bases align to TRBD1. The CDR3 length is 14 residues. V was clipped by 7 bases and J by 8 bases; unmatched bases: 11. Per germline, CDR1 MNHEY and CDR2 SMNVEV (reference sequence). The CDR3 nucleotides read TGTGCCAGCAAATTTAGACAGGGGGTGGAAGGCTACACCTTC. It codes for CASKFRQGVEGYTF.

The chain has TRBV9 and TRBJ2-5, with D hard to call. The germline V gene has CDR1 SGDLS and CDR2 YYNGEE. Trimming removed 4 bases from V and 3 bases from J, with 16 bases in between. The CDR3 spans 15 residues. CDR3 residues: CASSTRTTKEETQYF. Here the CDR3 DNA reads TGTGCCAGCAGCACAAGGACGACAAAAGAAGAGACCCAGTACTTC.

V gene TRBV11-1 combines with J gene TRBJ1-5, with D perhaps matching TRBD1 (6 bases). The V end lost 6 bases, the J end lost 7 bases, and 13 bases lay between the germline ends. The CDR3 has 13 residues. Germline-derived CDR1 and CDR2 are SGHAT and FQDESV (reference sequence). The CDR3 protein is CASSDLTGQPQHF. In nucleotides, the CDR3 is TGTGCCAGCAGTGACCTGACAGGCCAGCCCCAGCATTTT.

This chain connects TRBV20-1 to TRBJ2-7, with D possibly being TRBD1 or TRBD2 (5 bases each). CDR1 and CDR2 (germline): DFQATT, SNEGSKA (reference sequence). This CDR3 comprises 10 residues. V shed 3 bases and J shed 8 bases, with 8 bases lying between them. CDR3 DNA: TGCAGTGCTAGTCGGGGACAGCAGTACTTC. Amino acids: CSASRGQQYF.

This chain links TRBV28 with TRBJ2-2; D not resolved. V dropped 5 bases and J dropped 5 bases, with 9 bases sitting between them. The CDR3 extends over 13 amino acids. CDR1 and CDR2 from the germline V gene are MDHEN and SYDVKM. The CDR3 nucleotides are TGTGCCAGCAGTGCCTACGGGACCGGGGAGCTGTTTTTT. It specifies CASSAYGTGELFF. Combining the CDR3 with reference TRBV28 and TRBJ2-2 gives the whole variable domain DVKVTQSSRYLVKRTGEKVFLECVQDMDHENMFWYRQDPGLGLRLIYFSYDVKMKEKGDIPEGYSVSREKKERFSLILESASTNQTSMYLCASSAYGTGELFFGEGSRLTVL.

Turning to this clone: The same CDR3 arises from other DNA sequences in this sample as well. The chain combines TRBV21-1 with TRBJ2-2; the table calls TRBD2, which could not be checked here. TRBV21-1 corresponds to a pseudogene. CDR3 length: 15 residues. This CDR3 reads CATPTGGDRTGELFF. In nucleotides, the CDR3 is TGTGCCACCCCTACGGGGGGCGATCGCACCGGAGAGCTGTTTTTT.

The chain uses TRBV9 and TRBJ2-1; 10 bases line up with TRBD2. Per the germline V gene, CDR1 is SGDLS and CDR2 is YYNGEE. CDR3 size: 15 residues. V gave up 1 base and J gave up 8 bases; unmatched junction bases: 6. The CDR3: CASSVIPSGGHEQFF. The CDR3 DNA reads as TGTGCCAGCAGCGTAATCCCTAGCGGGGGCCATGAGCAGTTCTTC.

V usage is TRBV28 and J usage is TRBJ1-5; D ambiguous. The V gene lost 7 bases and the J gene lost 0 bases, with 7 bases spanning the gap. The CDR3 is 13 residues long. Germline CDR1 and CDR2: MDHEN and SYDVKM. Written as DNA, the CDR3 is TGTGCCAGCACGGTATCTAGCAATCAGCCCCAGCATTTT. Translated: CASTVSSNQPQHF.

The chain recombines TRBV2 with TRBJ2-7, with D possibly being TRBD2 (5 bases). Per germline, CDR1 SNHLY and CDR2 FYNNEI. The V end was cut by 6 bases, the J end by 9 bases, with 15 bases between. The CDR3 has 12 amino acids. CDR3 DNA sequence: TGTGCCAGCAGCGGAGACTATCCTGGGCAGTACTTC. It is translated as CASSGDYPGQYF.

The V and J genes are TRBV4-1 and TRBJ2-3; 11 nucleotides line up with TRBD1. J lost 4 bases, V lost 0 bases, and 6 bases had no gene match. CDR3 size: 17 residues. Germline V gene data show CDR1 as MGHRA and CDR2 as YSYEKL. CDR3 residues: CASSQEQTGQGADTQYF. The CDR3 bases are TGCGCCAGCAGCCAAGAACAAACGGGACAGGGGGCAGATACGCAGTATTTT.

The rearrangement joins TRBV30 to TRBJ1-3; D remains ambiguous. CDR1 and CDR2 (germline): GTSNPN, SVGIG (reference sequence). The V and J ends lost 4 bases and 1 base respectively, with 8 bases between them. This CDR3 has 13 amino acids. The CDR3 DNA sequence: TGTGCCTGGAACCTTGGTTCTGGAAACACCATATATTTT. The encoded protein is CAWNLGSGNTIYF.

The J gene is TRBJ2-7, the V gene TRBV2; 15 nucleotides agree with TRBD2. Germline loops: CDR1 SNHLY, CDR2 FYNNEI. The CDR3 loop spans 16 amino acids. The V and J ends lost 4 bases and 3 bases, in that order; junction bases with no gene match: 4. The CDR3 region has the DNA TGTGCCAGCAGTGGGACTAGCGGGGGGGCCCTCTACGAGCAGTACTTC. Translating gives CASSGTSGGALYEQYF.

The chain has TRBV7-2 and TRBJ2-1, with unresolved D. The CDR3 has 14 residues. Germline V gene sequence: CDR1 SGHTA, CDR2 FQGNSA. The V end lost 4 bases, the J end lost 5 bases, and 12 bases lay between the germline ends. The CDR3 DNA reads as TGTGCCAGCAGCTCCCTACGGGTCCACAATGAGCAGTTCTTC. Protein sequence: CASSSLRVHNEQFF.

The chain couples TRBV7-9 to TRBJ2-7; TRBD2 aligns across 14 bases. Germline V gene lookup returns CDR1 SEHNR and CDR2 FQNEAQ (reference sequence). The CDR3 is 17 residues long. The J segment lost 3 bases and the V segment lost 1 base, leaving 5 bases of the junction unmatched. CDR3 region: CASSLGGLAGGYYEQYF. In DNA form, the CDR3 reads TGTGCCAGCAGCTTAGGTGGACTAGCGGGAGGATACTACGAGCAGTACTTC.